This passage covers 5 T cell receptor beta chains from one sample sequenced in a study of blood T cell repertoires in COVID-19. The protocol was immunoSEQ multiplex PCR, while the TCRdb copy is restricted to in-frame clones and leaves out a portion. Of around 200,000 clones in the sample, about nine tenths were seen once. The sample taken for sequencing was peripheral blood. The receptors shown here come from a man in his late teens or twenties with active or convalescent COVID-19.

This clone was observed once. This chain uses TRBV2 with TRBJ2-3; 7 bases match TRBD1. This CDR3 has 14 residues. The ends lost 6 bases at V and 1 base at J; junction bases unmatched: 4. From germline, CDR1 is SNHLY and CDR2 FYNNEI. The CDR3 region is CASSYRGGTDTQYF. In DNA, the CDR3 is TGTGCCAGCAGCTACAGGGGTGGCACAGATACGCAGTATTTT.

The CDR3 loop reads CASRDSPNYGYTF. In DNA, the CDR3 is TGTGCCAGCAGGGACAGCCCTAACTATGGCTACACCTTC. The chain joins TRBV5-5 to TRBJ1-2, with D perhaps matching TRBD1 (6 bases). Trimming removed 5 bases from V and 0 bases from J, with 8 bases in between. Germline V lookup: CDR1 SGHKS, CDR2 YYEKEE (reference sequence). CDR3 length: 13 amino acids.

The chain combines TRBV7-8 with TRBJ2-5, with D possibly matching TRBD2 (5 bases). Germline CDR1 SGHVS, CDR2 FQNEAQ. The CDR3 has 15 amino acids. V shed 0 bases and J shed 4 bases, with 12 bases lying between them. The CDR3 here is CASSLATGGAETQYF. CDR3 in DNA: TGTGCCAGCAGCTTAGCGACCGGAGGAGCAGAGACCCAGTACTTC.

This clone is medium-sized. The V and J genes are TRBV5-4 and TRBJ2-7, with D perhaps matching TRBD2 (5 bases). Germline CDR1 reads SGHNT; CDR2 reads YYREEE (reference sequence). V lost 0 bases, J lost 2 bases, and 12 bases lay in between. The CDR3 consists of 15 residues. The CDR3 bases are TGTGCCAGCAGCTTGGATAGCGCTGAGGCCTACGAGCAGTACTTC. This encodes CASSLDSAEAYEQYF.

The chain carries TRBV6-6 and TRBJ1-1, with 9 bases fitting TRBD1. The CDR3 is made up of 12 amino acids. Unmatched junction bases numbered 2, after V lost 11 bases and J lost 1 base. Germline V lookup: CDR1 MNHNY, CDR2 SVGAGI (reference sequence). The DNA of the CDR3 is TGTGCCGGGGGACAGGGGAACACTGAAGCTTTCTTT. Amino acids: CAGGQGNTEAFF.